This T cell receptor beta chain was profiled in a study of OX40 agonist ivuxolimab in advanced cancers. Concerning this clone: Its antigen is still unknown.

Study results and caveats: Low normalized T-cell clonal expansion was additionally recorded for some nonresponders.

Sampled blood was obtained at baseline, cycle 4 day 1, and cycle 7 day 1. The ends lost 6 bases at V and 3 bases at J; junction bases unmatched: 9. This CDR3 region has 16 residues. Germline-derived CDR1 and CDR2 are LGHNT and FRNRAP. Generated by immunoSEQ multiplex PCR, the TCRdb table keeps only in-frame clones and is missing some. The data hold around 86,000 clones, with around 89% observed a single time. Material: CD4+ or CD8+ T cells sorted from blood, obtained in a trial of the OX40 agonist ivuxolimab. The chain is built from TRBV12-5 and TRBJ2-3; 10 bases map to TRBD2. The origin of this receptor is an adult with an advanced solid tumor such as melanoma, head and neck, liver or kidney cancer. This CDR3 is CASGAGTSVRTDTQYF. The CDR3 coding sequence is TGTGCTAGTGGGGCCGGGACTAGCGTAAGAACAGATACGCAGTATTTT.